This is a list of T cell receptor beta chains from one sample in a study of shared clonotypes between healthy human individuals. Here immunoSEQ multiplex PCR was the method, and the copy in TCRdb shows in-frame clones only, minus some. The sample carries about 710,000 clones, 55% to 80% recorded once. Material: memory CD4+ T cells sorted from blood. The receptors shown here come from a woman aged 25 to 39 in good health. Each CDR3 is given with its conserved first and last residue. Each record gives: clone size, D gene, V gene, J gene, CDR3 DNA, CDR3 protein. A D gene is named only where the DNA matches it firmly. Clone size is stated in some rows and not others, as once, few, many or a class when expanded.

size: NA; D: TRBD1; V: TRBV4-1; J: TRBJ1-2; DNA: TGCGCCAGCAGCCAAACAGGGGTGGGGGGCTACACCTTC; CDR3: CASSQTGVGGYTF
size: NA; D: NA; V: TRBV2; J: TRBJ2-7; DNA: TGTGCCAGCAGTGTCCGATCTTACTCCTACGAGCAGTACTTC; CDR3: CASSVRSYSYEQYF
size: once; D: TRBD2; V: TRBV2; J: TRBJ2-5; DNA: TGTGCCAGCGCGACTAGCGGGGGGGAAGAGACCCAGTACTTC; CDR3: CASATSGGEETQYF
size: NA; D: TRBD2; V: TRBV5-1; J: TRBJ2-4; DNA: TGCGCCAGCAGCCCCTCTAGCGGGGGAATAGCCAAAAACATTCAGTACTTC; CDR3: CASSPSSGGIAKNIQYF
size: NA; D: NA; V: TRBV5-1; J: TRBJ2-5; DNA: TGCGCCAGCAGCGCCCACGACCCTCGGTGGGGAGAGACCCAGTACTTC; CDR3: CASSAHDPRWGETQYF
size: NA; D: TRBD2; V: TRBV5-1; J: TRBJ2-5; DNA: TGCGCCAGCAGCCTAGCGGGAGTGGGGGAGACCCAGTACTTC; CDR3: CASSLAGVGETQYF
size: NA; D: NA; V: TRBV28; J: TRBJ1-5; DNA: TGTGCCAGCAGTTTATTCCTACAGGAGACTAGCAATCAGCCCCAGCATTTT; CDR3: CASSLFLQETSNQPQHF
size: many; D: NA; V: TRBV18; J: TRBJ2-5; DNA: TGTGCCAGCTCACGACCCCAAGAGACCCAGTACTTC; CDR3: CASSRPQETQYF
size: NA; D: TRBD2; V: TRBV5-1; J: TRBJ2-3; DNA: TGCGCCAGCAGCTTTGGACTAGCGGGAAGGAGGCGCCCAGATACGCAGTATTTT; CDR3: CASSFGLAGRRRPDTQYF
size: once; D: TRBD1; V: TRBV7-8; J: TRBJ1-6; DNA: TGTGCCAGCAGCTTACAGGGGGCTTATTCACCCCTCCACTTT; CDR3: CASSLQGAYSPLHF
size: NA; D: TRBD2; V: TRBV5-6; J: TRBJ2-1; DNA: TGTGCCAGCAGCTTAAGCGGGAGGGCCCTGAATGAGCAGTTCTTC; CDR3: CASSLSGRALNEQFF
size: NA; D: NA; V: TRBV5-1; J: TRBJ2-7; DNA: TGCGCCAGCAGCTTGGTTTTCGGTAACGAGCAGTACTTC; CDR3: CASSLVFGNEQYF
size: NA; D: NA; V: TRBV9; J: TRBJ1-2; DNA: TGTGCCAGCAGCGGTGTCGGGGGCGACTATGGCTACACCTTC; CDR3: CASSGVGGDYGYTF
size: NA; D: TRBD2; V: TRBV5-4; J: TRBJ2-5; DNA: TGTGCCAGCAGCGCGGGACTAGCGCTGGAGACCCAGTACTTC; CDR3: CASSAGLALETQYF
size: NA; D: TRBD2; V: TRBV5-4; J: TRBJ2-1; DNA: TGTGCCAGCAGCTTGGATCTAGCGGGAGTGGGTAATGAGCAGTTCTTC; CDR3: CASSLDLAGVGNEQFF
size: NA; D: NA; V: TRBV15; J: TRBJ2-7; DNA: TGTGCCACCAGCACGATGCAGTACTTC; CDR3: CATSTMQYF
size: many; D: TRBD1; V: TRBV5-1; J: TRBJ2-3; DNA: TGCGCCAGCAGCTTGGGGACAGGCGGAGATACGCAGTATTTT; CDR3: CASSLGTGGDTQYF
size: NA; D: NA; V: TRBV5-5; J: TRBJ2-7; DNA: TGTGCCAGCAGCAACCGGGACATAGCCTACGAGCAGTACTTC; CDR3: CASSNRDIAYEQYF
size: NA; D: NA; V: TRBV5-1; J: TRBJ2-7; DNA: TGCGCCAGCAGCTCTACAGCGTACGAGCAGTACTTC; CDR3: CASSSTAYEQYF
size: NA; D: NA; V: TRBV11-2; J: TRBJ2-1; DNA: TGTGCCAGCGGCTCCGGGACCTCAAGCTCCTACAATGAGCAGTTCTTC; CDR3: CASGSGTSSSYNEQFF
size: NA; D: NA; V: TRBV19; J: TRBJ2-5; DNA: TGTGCCAGTAGTATGAACCGGGGGGAGACCCAGTACTTC; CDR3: CASSMNRGETQYF
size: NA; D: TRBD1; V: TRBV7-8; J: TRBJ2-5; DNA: TGTGCCAGCAGCCCAGTAGACAGGGGAGAGACCCAGTACTTC; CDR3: CASSPVDRGETQYF
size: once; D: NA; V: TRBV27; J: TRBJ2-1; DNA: TGTGCCAGCAGATATACCCGGGACCCTTGGAATGAGCAGTTCTTC; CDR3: CASRYTRDPWNEQFF
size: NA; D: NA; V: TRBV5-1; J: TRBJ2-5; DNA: TGCGCCAGCAGAACCGGGCCCTCCTCGCGGGAGACCCAGTACTTC; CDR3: CASRTGPSSRETQYF
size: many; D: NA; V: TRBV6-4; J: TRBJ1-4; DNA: TGTGCCAGCAGTGAGACTCCTTCGGGCGAAAAACTGTTTTTT; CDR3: CASSETPSGEKLFF
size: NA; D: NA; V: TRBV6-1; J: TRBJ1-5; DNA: TGTGCCAGCCTTTTTACCCCGCAACAGCCCCAGCATTTT; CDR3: CASLFTPQQPQHF
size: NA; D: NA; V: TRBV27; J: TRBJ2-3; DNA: TGTGCCAGCAGTCCGCAAAGGACAGATACGCAGTATTTT; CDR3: CASSPQRTDTQYF
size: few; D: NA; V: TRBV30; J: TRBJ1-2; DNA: TGTGCCTGGAGTCTGAACTATGGCTACACCTTC; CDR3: CAWSLNYGYTF
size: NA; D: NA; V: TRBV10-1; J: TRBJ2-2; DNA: TGCGCCAGCCGGAAGGAGGCCTCCGGGGAGCTGTTTTTT; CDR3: CASRKEASGELFF
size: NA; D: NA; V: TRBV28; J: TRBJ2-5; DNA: TGTGCCAGCAGCTACGGGGTAGGGAGACAAGAGACCCAGTACTTC; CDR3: CASSYGVGRQETQYF
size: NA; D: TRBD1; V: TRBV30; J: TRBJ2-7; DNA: TGTGCCTGGAGTGTAGGCGGACAGGGATCCTACGAGCAGTACTTC; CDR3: CAWSVGGQGSYEQYF
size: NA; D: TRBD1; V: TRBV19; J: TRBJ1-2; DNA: TGTGCCAGTAGTATTCAGACAGGGCTCAACTATGGCTACACCTTC; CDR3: CASSIQTGLNYGYTF
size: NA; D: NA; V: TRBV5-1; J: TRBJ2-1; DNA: TGCGCCAGCAGCTTTGCCAGTTACAATGAGCAGTTCTTC; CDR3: CASSFASYNEQFF
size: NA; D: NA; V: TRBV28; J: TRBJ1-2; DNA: TGTGCCAGCAGTTTAGGCCCCCAGAACTATGGCTACACCTTC; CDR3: CASSLGPQNYGYTF
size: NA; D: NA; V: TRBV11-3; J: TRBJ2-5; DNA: TGTGCCAGCAGCTTGATCGAAGGAGAGACCCAGTACTTC; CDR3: CASSLIEGETQYF
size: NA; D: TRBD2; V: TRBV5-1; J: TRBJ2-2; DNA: TGCGCCAGCAGCTTGGGACTAGCGGGAGGGCCCGGGGAGCTGTTTTTT; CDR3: CASSLGLAGGPGELFF
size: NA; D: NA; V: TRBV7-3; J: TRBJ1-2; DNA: TGTGCCAGCACCCTCTTGTGGCGAGCTAACTATGGCTACACCTTC; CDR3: CASTLLWRANYGYTF
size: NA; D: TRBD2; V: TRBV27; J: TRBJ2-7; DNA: TGTGCCAGCAGTAAAAGGACTAGCGCTGCCTACGAGCAGTACTTC; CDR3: CASSKRTSAAYEQYF